The entry below gives a single T cell receptor (beta chain) sequence along with its context. Sequencing was performed with immunoSEQ multiplex PCR; in TCRdb, only in-frame clones are kept and a portion is missing. The sample gives tens of thousands of clones, 88% of which show up once; around 9.3% is in the top ten. The data were taken from a study of blood T cell repertoires in COVID-19. This CDR3 comprises 16 residues. The V gene's germline CDR1 is MNHNY and CDR2 SVGAGI (reference sequence). The V gene end was trimmed by 2 bases and the J gene end by 8 bases; junction bases not matched to a gene: 6.

This sequence was found in a man in his sixties with active COVID-19. The chain joins TRBV6-6 to TRBJ2-1, with 13 bases that match TRBD2. Sequencing was done on a sample of peripheral blood. This CDR3 reads CASSYPGTSGIDEQFF. The CDR3 DNA sequence: TGTGCCAGCAGTTACCCCGGGACTAGCGGGATCGATGAGCAGTTCTTC.